This TCR beta chain comes out of a study of a mutant IDH1 vaccine in newly diagnosed glioma. Study as a whole: Patients had received radiotherapy, temozolomide, or both previously, most receiving both.

As for time point: baseline, week 1 (first vaccination visit). Treatment: pre-vaccination baseline after standard-of-care therapy. The CDR3 sequence is 13 residues long. Germline loops: CDR1 SGHTA, CDR2 FQGTGA. Remarks on this clone: Germline is not matched at one junction end, which may reflect a read error.

Data came from immunoSEQ multiplex PCR; TCRdb stores just in-frame clones and leaves some out. The sample has some 68,000 clones, around 79% seen once. The source material was PBMCs, sampled from a glioma patient treated with radiotherapy, temozolomide or both. V usage is TRBV7-3 and J usage is TRBJ2-7; 8 bases fit TRBD1. This sequence originates from a man aged 45-65 years with glioma. CDR3 DNA sequence: TGTGCCAGCAGCTCAGGGGGCTCCGACGAGCAGTACTTC. Protein product: CASSSGGSDEQYF.